This TCR beta chain was recovered during a study of early stage breast cancer tumors. Overall study findings and caveats: Functional markers like CD4, CD8 and FOXP3 were missed in bulk sequencing. Most shared enriched TCRB sequences were commonly generated ones.

In the case of this clone: Its antigen remains unknown.

Each sample had two DNA replicates, 0.5 ug blood or about 1.5 ug tissue. TCRdb's copy holds only in-frame clones and misses some; the assay was immunoSEQ multiplex PCR. The sample has some 30,000 clones; almost 75% are singletons. The sequencing input was breast tumor tissue. The TCR was taken from a person aged 25 to 45 with breast cancer.

Written as DNA, the CDR3 is TGTGCCAGCAAGACCGCCGACTCATATGAGCAGTTCTTC. Translated: CASKTADSYEQFF. The chain combines TRBV27 with TRBJ2-1; D ambiguous. The CDR3 totals 13 residues. The V end was cut by 7 bases, the J end by 8 bases, with 15 bases between. Looked up from germline, CDR1 is MNHEY and CDR2 is SMNVEV (reference sequence).